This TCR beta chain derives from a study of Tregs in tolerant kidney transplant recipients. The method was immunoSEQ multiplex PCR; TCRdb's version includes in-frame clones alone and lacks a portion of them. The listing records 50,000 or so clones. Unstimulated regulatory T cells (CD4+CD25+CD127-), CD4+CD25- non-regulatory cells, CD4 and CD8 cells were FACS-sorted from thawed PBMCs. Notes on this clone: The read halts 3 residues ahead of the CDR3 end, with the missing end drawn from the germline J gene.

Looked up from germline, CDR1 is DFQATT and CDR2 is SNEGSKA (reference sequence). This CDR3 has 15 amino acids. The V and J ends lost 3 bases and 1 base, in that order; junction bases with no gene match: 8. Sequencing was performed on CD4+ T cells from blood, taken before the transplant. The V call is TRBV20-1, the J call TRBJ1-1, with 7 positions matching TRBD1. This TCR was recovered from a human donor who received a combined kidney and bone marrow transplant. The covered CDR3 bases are TGCAGTGCTAGGAGAACAGGGGAGGGGAACACTGAA. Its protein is CSARRTGEGNTE. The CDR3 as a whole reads CSARRTGEGNTEAFF.